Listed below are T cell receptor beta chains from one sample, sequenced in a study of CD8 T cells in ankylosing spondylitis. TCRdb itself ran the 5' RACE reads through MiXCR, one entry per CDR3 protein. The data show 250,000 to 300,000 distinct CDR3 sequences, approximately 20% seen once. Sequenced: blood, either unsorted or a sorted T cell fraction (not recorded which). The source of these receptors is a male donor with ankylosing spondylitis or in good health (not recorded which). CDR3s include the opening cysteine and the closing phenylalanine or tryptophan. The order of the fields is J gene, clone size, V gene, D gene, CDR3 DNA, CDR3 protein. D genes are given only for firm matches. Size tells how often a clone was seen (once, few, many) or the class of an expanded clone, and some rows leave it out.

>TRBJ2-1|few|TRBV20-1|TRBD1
TGCAGTGCTAGAGCCGGCAGGGGGCAGGTCAATGAGCAGTTCTTC
CSARAGRGQVNEQFF
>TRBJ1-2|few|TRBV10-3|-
TGTGCCACCTCATTCTCCTATGGCTACACCTTC
CATSFSYGYTF
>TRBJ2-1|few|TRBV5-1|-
TGCGCCAGCAGCCTAGACGGGGGTTTTGGTGAGCAGTTCTTC
CASSLDGGFGEQFF
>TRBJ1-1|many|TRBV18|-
TGCGCCAGCAGCCCCGGACGGAACACTGAAGCTTTCTTT
CASSPGRNTEAFF
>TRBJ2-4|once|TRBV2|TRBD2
TGTGCCAGCAGTCCACCTGACTCGGGTCTAGCGGGAAACATTCAGTACTTC
CASSPPDSGLAGNIQYF
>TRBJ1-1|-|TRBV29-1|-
TGCAGCGTTGAAGTTGTCGGGGGCGAGAACACTGAAGCTTTCTTT
CSVEVVGGENTEAFF
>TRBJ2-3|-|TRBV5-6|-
TGTGCCAGCAGCGAGTATGGGACTGGAAGCACAGATACGCAGTATTTT
CASSEYGTGSTDTQYF
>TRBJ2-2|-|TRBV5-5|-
TGTGCCAGCAGCTTGGCTGAGGTAGCAGGGCGGGCCGGGGAGCTGTTTTTT
CASSLAEVAGRAGELFF
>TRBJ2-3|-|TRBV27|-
TGTGCCAGCAGTGCCCGCGTTAAGACAGATACGCAGTATTTT
CASSARVKTDTQYF
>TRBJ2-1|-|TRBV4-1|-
TGCGCCAGCAGCCAAATCGGGTCCTACAATGAGCAGTTCTTC
CASSQIGSYNEQFF
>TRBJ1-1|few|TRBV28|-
TGTGCCAGCAGTCCCAACAGGGCCACTGAAGCTTTCTTT
CASSPNRATEAFF
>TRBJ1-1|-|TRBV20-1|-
TGCAGTGCTCCCAGGAACACTGAAGCTTTCTTT
CSAPRNTEAFF
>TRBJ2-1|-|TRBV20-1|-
TGCAGTGCTATCCCCGAGACTAAGGACAATGAGCAGTTCTTC
CSAIPETKDNEQFF
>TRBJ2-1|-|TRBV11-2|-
TGTGCCAGCACCTCCTTCTTAGTGAATGAGCAGTTCTTC
CASTSFLVNEQFF
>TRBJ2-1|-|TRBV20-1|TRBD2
TGCAGTGCTAGAGTGATAGCGGGAGTGTCCAATGAGCAGTTCTTC
CSARVIAGVSNEQFF
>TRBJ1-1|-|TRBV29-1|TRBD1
TGCAGCGTTGGCTACTCAACAGGGGCTGAAGCTTTCTTT
CSVGYSTGAEAFF